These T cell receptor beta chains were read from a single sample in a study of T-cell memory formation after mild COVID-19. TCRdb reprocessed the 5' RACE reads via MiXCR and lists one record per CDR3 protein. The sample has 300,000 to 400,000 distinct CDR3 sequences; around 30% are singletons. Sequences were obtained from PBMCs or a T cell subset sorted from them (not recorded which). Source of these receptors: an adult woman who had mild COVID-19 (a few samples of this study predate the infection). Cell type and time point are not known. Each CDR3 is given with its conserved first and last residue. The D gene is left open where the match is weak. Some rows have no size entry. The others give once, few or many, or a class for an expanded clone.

CASSLAGPETQYF	TGTGCCAGCAGCTTAGCAGGGCCCGAGACCCAGTACTTC	NA	few	TRBJ2-5	TRBV7-2
CASSPWDSADTQYF	TGTGCCAGCAGCCCCTGGGACAGCGCAGATACGCAGTATTTT	TRBD1	few	TRBJ2-3	TRBV7-9
CASSLGRATGRVYTQYF	TGTGCCAGCAGCTTAGGGCGGGCTACGGGTAGAGTGTATACGCAGTATTTT	NA	NA	TRBJ2-3	TRBV7-2
CASRFSGGGARWDEQFF	TGTGCCAGCAGATTTTCGGGCGGCGGGGCCCGGTGGGATGAGCAGTTCTTC	NA	NA	TRBJ2-1	TRBV7-9
CAWRGTGSREQYF	TGTGCCTGGAGGGGGACAGGGTCCCGCGAGCAGTACTTC	TRBD1	NA	TRBJ2-7	TRBV30
CSVERGPGQGAQEQYF	TGCAGCGTTGAAAGGGGGCCGGGACAGGGGGCTCAGGAGCAGTACTTC	TRBD1	few	TRBJ2-7	TRBV29-1
CAISDTGSYNSPLHF	TGTGCCATCAGTGACACCGGCTCCTATAATTCACCCCTCCACTTT	NA	few	TRBJ1-6	TRBV10-3
CASSLPGQGARGANVLTF	TGTGCCAGCAGTCTCCCGGGACAGGGGGCGCGGGGGGCCAACGTCCTGACTTTC	TRBD1	few	TRBJ2-6	TRBV12-3/TRBV12-4
CAWRDLQETQYF	TGTGCCTGGAGGGACCTCCAAGAGACCCAGTACTTC	NA	NA	TRBJ2-5	TRBV30
CASSLTSGLQFF	TGTGCCAGCAGCCTGACTAGCGGGCTTCAGTTCTTC	TRBD2	few	TRBJ2-1	TRBV2
CASSRGPNLNTEAFF	TGTGCCAGCAGCCGAGGCCCTAACCTGAACACTGAAGCTTTCTTT	NA	NA	TRBJ1-1	TRBV14
CAWVETGNTEAFF	TGTGCCTGGGTAGAGACAGGGAACACTGAAGCTTTCTTT	NA	NA	TRBJ1-1	TRBV30
CASSLAGRGGEKLFF	TGCGCCAGCAGCTTGGCAGGGAGGGGTGGTGAAAAACTGTTTTTT	NA	NA	TRBJ1-4	TRBV5-1
CSTSDLLGGNEQFF	TGTTCCACCAGTGATTTGCTTGGAGGGAATGAGCAGTTCTTC	NA	NA	TRBJ2-1	TRBV24-1
CASSFTQGNTEAFF	TGTGCCAGCAGCTTTACTCAGGGTAACACTGAAGCTTTCTTT	NA	NA	TRBJ1-1	TRBV7-9
CASRFLQGAMSYGYTF	TGTGCCAGCAGGTTTCTACAGGGGGCGATGAGCTATGGCTACACCTTC	TRBD1	NA	TRBJ1-2	TRBV6-1
CASSEPGDSTDTQYF	TGTGCCAGCAGTGAACCGGGGGATAGCACAGATACGCAGTATTTT	NA	NA	TRBJ2-3	TRBV6-1
CAISDGQGYEQYF	TGTGCCATCAGTGATGGGCAGGGTTACGAGCAGTACTTC	NA	NA	TRBJ2-7	TRBV10-3
CASSVRRREGYEQYF	TGTGCCAGCAGCGTACGGCGCAGGGAAGGATACGAGCAGTACTTC	NA	NA	TRBJ2-7	TRBV9
CASRKQGLSSNQPQHF	TGTGCCAGCAGAAAACAGGGCCTGTCGAGCAATCAGCCCCAGCATTTT	NA	NA	TRBJ1-5	TRBV2